This TCR beta chain derives from a study of cytomegalovirus exposure and HLA in healthy donors. On the study more broadly: Unique TCRs numbering around 80 million, obtained from HLA-typed donors, made up an early data release.

V lost 0 bases to trimming and J lost 5 bases, with 4 bases between them. The germline gives CDR1 SGDLS, CDR2 YYNGEE. CDR3 size: 12 residues. Primers: 60 Vbeta forward and 13 Jbeta reverse. Assay used: immunoSEQ multiplex PCR; TCRdb lists only in-frame clones, some missing. The table lists 120,000 or so clones, around three quarters of them singletons. Study results and limitations: Previous analysis showed most TCR beta V segments were productive about 87% or about 30% of the time. Later, an analysis found that common viral pathogens appeared to be linked with several of the most significant clusters.

About this clone: Antigen specificity is unknown.

The receptor comes from a man under 40 in good health and CMV-seronegative. This chain uses TRBV9 with TRBJ2-3, with D unclear. The material sequenced was PBMCs. The CDR3 loop reads CASSVGVDTQYF. DNA of the CDR3: TGTGCCAGCAGCGTAGGAGTAGATACGCAGTATTTT.